This T cell receptor beta chain was found in a study of CD8 T cells in ankylosing spondylitis listed by TCRdb under 2017. With regard to the full study: To find TCR variants linked to disease, the study profiled T cell receptor beta repertoires in ankylosing spondylitis patients and healthy donors. The full study cohort comprised around 25 ankylosing spondylitis patients and roughly 110 healthy donors. Peripheral blood was sampled, and synovial fluid was additionally collected from ankylosing spondylitis patients. General findings and caveats noted by the study authors: Blood from ankylosing spondylitis patients appeared to be characterized by a TCR beta motif made up of several highly homologous amino acid variants. The disease-linked clones showed a CD8+ phenotype and occurred at relatively low frequencies in peripheral blood. Some of the motif variants had been reported before in the synovial fluid and blood of reactive arthritis patients, a finding that suggests common disease-initiation mechanisms. According to the report, matched synovial fluid samples from ankylosing spondylitis patients were significantly enriched for the disease-linked clones.

The listed sequencing device is Illumina HiSeq 2500. Quantitative 5'-RACE with molecular barcodes was used to prepare TCR beta libraries. As for the authors' bioinformatics: Disease-linked TCR variants were identified with a new computational method built on a probabilistic model of VDJ rearrangement. TCRdb took the public reads, trimmed them with fastp at Q25, ran MiXCR for clone calling and kept in-frame beta chains. Records with the same CDR3 protein are collapsed into one entry carrying the most frequent genes and DNA. None of the V and J calls come from the authors' own analysis; TCRdb made them. A total of 150,000 to 200,000 distinct CDR3 sequences appear in this sample, approximately 20% of them only once. The top ten clones comprise over 7% of the sample. At least ten counts were recorded for this clonotype. Its antigen remains unidentified. No much larger clone exists at a distance of one base, and base qualities are not known.

The TCR was taken from a male donor with ankylosing spondylitis or in good health (not recorded which). The source material was blood, either unsorted or a sorted T cell fraction (not recorded which).

The CDR3 protein: CASSFLVDRGQPQHF. The nucleotide sequence is given as TGTGCCAGCAGTTTTCTAGTAGACAGGGGTCAGCCCCAGCATTTT. Recombination connected TRBV12-3 or TRBV12-4 to TRBJ1-5; 8 central nucleotides agree with TRBD1. V is trimmed back by 3 bases and J by 6 bases, and the junction contains 7 bases that no gene match accounts for. There are 15 amino acids in the CDR3, from cysteine to phenylalanine inclusive. This entry keeps only the CDR3 DNA: 45 bases, framed from base 1.